This entry features one T cell receptor beta chain sequence. What it recognizes is unknown. These data come from a study of T cell responses to AZD1222 COVID-19 vaccine. Whole-study context: It was second doses at about 4 or about 12 weeks that were pooled.

The data were produced by immunoSEQ multiplex PCR, yet TCRdb's version contains in-frame clones alone and is incomplete. Of fewer than 150,000 clones in the sample, around 92% are singletons; the top ten hold more than 13%. Study findings and constraints: Possibly, clonal diversity was underestimated; donors were largely white British and included more females. Repertoire sampling was restricted to post-peak T cell response timepoints. Nearly half of unique spike-specific TCRs reportedly avoided B.1.351 and B.1.1.7 mutated regions.

This receptor was taken from an adult in good health. Material: peripheral blood, obtained on day 0 of AZD1222 vaccination.

CDR3 loop: CASSFSGTEAYEQYF. The CDR3 DNA follows: TGTGCCAGCAGCTTTTCCGGGACGGAAGCCTACGAGCAGTACTTC. This chain connects TRBV7-9 to TRBJ2-7; D may match TRBD1 or TRBD2 (5 bases each). This CDR3 is built from 15 residues. V lost 3 bases, J lost 2 bases, and 14 bases lay in between. CDR1 and CDR2 (germline): SEHNR, FQNEAQ (reference sequence).